These 2 T cell receptor beta chains share one sample of origin, sequenced in a study of blood T cell repertoires in COVID-19. TCRdb's table, derived via immunoSEQ multiplex PCR, lists solely in-frame clones and lacks some. The table has around 120,000 clones, 79% seen once; the top ten hold approximately 4.2%. The sequencing input was peripheral blood. The receptors were gathered from a woman aged 80 or over with acute or convalescent COVID-19.

This clone is a singleton in its sample. The V and J genes are TRBV10-3 and TRBJ1-6; D gene uncertain. This CDR3 contains 13 residues. V lost 0 bases to trimming and J lost 11 bases, with 8 bases between them. In germline, CDR1 is ENHRY, CDR2 SYGVKD. CDR3 in amino acids: CAISESAGAPLHF. CDR3 nucleotides: TGTGCCATCAGTGAGTCAGCCGGGGCACCCCTCCACTTT.

The chain uses TRBV11-3 and TRBJ2-1; D unresolved. Germline CDR1 reads SGHNT; CDR2 reads YENEEA. V dropped 3 bases and J dropped 2 bases, with 11 bases sitting between them. CDR3 length: 15 residues. The CDR3 DNA sequence: TGTGCCAGCAGCTTTGAGCATATCCCCTACAATGAGCAGTTCTTC. Translated: CASSFEHIPYNEQFF.